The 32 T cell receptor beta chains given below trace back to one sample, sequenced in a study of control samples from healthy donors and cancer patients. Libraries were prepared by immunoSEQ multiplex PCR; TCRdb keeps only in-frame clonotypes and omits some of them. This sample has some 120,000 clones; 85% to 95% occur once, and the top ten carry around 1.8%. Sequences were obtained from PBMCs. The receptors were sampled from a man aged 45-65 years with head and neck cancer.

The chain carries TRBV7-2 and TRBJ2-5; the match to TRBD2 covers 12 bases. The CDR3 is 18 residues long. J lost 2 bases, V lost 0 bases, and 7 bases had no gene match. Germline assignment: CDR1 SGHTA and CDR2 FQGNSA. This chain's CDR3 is CASSLALAGGPRQETQYF. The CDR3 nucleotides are TGTGCCAGCAGCTTAGCCCTAGCGGGGGGGCCCAGGCAAGAGACCCAGTACTTC.

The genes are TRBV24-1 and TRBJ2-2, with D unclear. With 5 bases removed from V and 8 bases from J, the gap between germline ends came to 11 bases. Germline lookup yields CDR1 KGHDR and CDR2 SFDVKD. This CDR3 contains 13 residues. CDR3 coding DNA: TGTGCCACCAGTGCGTTGGGCACGGGGGAGCTGTTTTTT. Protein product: CATSALGTGELFF.

The DNA for the CDR3 is TGTGCCAGCAGTTCCTCGGCTGGCGAGCAGTACTTC. This sequence encodes CASSSSAGEQYF. The rearrangement links TRBV6-6 to TRBJ2-7; no clear D. Germline loops: CDR1 MNHNY, CDR2 SVGAGI (reference sequence). The length of the CDR3 is 12 residues. Trimming removed 4 bases at V and 6 bases at J, with 10 bases between.

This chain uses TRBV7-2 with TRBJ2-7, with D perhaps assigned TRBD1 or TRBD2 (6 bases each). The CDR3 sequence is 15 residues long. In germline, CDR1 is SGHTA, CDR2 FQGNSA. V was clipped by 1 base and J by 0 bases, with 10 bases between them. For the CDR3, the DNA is TGTGCCAGCAGCTTAGGGAGGGGGTCCTCCTACGAGCAGTACTTC. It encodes CASSLGRGSSYEQYF.

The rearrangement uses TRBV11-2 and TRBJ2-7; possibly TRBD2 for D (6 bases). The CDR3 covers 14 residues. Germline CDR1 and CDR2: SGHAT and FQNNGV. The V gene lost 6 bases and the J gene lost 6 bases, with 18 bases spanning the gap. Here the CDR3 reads CASSPTNTGGEQYF. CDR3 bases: TGTGCCAGCAGTCCAACCAATACCGGGGGCGAGCAGTACTTC.

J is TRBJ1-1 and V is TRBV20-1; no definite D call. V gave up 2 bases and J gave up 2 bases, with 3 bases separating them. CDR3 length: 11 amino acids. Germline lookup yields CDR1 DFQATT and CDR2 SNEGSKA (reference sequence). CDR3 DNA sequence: TGCAGTGCTAGAATAAACACTGAAGCTTTCTTT. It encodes CSARINTEAFF.

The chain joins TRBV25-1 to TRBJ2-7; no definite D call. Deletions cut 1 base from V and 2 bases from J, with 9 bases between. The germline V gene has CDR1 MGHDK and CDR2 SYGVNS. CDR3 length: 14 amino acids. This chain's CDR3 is CASSEFEYTYEQYF. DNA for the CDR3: TGTGCCAGCAGTGAATTTGAGTACACCTACGAGCAGTACTTC.

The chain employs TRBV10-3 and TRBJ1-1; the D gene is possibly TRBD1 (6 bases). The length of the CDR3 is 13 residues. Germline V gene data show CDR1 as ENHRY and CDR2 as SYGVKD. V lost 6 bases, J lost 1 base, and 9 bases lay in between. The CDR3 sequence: CAISLTGNTEAFF. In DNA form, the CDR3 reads TGTGCCATCAGCCTGACAGGGAACACTGAAGCTTTCTTT.

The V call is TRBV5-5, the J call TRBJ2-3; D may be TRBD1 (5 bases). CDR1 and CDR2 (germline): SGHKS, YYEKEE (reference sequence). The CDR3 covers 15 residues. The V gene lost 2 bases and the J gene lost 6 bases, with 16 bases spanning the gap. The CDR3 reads CASSFLTEGMDTQYF. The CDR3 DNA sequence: TGTGCCAGCAGCTTTCTGACAGAAGGTATGGATACGCAGTATTTT.

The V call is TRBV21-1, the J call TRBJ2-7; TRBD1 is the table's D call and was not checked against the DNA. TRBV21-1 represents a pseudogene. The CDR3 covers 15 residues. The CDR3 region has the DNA TGTGCCAGCAGCGCTTCAACAGGGTATGGAAACGAGCAGTACTTC. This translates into CASSASTGYGNEQYF.

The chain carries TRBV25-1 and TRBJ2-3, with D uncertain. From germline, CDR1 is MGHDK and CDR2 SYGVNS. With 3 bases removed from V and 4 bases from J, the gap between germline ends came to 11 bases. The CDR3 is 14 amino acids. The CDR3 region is CASSELAAPDTQYF. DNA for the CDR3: TGTGCCAGCAGTGAGTTAGCAGCCCCAGATACGCAGTATTTT.

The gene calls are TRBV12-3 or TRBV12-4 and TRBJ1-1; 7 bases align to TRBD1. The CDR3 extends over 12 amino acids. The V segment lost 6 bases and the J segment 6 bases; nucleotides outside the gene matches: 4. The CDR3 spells CASSQTGSEAFF. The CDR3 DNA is TGTGCCAGCAGCCAGACAGGGTCTGAAGCTTTCTTT.

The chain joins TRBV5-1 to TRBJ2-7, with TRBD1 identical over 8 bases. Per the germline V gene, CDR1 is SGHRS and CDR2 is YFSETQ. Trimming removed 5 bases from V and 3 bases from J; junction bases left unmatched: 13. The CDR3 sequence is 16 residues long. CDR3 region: CASRPFDRGLNYEQYF. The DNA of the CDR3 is TGCGCCAGCAGACCCTTCGACAGGGGACTTAACTACGAGCAGTACTTC.

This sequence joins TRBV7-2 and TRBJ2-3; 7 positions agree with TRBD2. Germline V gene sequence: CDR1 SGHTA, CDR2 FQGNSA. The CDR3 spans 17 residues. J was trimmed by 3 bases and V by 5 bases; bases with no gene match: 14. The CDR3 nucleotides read TGTGCCAGCAGCCCCCTTGGGGCGGGGGTTATGACAGATACGCAGTATTTT. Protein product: CASSPLGAGVMTDTQYF.

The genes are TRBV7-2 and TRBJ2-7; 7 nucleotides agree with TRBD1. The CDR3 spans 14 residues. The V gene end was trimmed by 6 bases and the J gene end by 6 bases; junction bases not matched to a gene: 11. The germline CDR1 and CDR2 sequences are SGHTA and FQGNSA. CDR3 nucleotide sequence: TGTGCCAGCAGACCGACAGGGAATTCTTTCGAGCAGTACTTC. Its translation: CASRPTGNSFEQYF.

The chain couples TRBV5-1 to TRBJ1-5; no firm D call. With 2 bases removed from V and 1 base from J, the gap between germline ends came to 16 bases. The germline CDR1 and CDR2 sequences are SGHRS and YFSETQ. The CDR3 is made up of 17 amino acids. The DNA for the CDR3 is TGCGCCAGCAGCTTTTTTCGTCGGTGGAAGAGCAATCAGCCCCAGCATTTT. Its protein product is CASSFFRRWKSNQPQHF.

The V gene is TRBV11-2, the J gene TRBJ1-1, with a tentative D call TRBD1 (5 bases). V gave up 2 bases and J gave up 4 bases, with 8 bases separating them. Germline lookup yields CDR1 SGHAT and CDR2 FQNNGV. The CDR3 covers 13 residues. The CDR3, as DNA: TGTGCCAGCAGCTTATCGGGGGGCACTGAAGCTTTCTTT. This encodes CASSLSGGTEAFF.

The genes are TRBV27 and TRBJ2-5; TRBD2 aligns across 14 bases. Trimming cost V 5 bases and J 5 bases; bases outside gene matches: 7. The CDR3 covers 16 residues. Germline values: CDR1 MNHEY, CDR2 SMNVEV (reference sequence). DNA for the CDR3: TGTGCCAGCAGTCCCAGACTAGCGGGGGGGCGGGAGACCCAGTACTTC. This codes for CASSPRLAGGRETQYF.

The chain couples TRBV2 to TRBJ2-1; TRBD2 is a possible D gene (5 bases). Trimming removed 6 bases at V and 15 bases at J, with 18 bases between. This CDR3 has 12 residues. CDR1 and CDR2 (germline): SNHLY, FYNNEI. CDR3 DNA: TGTGCCAGCAGACAAAACGGGGTAATTTTGTTCTTC. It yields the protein CASRQNGVILFF.

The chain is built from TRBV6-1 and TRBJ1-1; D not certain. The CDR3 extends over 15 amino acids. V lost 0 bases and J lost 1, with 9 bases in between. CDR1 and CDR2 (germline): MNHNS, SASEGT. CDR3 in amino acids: CASSEAPGANTEAFF. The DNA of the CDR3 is TGTGCCAGCAGTGAAGCTCCAGGAGCGAACACTGAAGCTTTCTTT.

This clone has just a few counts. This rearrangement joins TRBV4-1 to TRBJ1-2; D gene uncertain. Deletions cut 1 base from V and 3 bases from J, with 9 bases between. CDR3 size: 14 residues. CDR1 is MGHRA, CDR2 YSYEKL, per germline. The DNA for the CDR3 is TGCGCCAGCAGCCAAGTGTCAGGATACTATGGCTACACCTTC. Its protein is CASSQVSGYYGYTF.

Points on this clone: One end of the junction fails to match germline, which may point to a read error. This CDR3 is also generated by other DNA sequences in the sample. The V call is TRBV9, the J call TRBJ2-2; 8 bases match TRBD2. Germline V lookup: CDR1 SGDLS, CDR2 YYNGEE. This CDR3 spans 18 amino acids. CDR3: CASSVRRFGGENTGELFF. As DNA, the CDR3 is TGCGCCAGCAGCGTCAGGAGGTTCGGGGGGGAGAACACCGGGGAGCTGTTTTTT.

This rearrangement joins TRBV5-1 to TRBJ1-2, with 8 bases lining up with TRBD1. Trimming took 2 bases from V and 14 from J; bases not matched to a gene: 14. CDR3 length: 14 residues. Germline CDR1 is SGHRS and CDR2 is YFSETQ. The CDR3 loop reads CASSLGGTGSMGTF. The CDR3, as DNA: TGCGCCAGCAGCTTAGGTGGGACAGGATCTATGGGGACCTTC.

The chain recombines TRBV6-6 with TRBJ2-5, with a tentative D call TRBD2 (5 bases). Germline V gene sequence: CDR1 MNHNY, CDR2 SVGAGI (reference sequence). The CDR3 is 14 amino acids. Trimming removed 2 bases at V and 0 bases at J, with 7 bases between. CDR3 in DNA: TGTGCCAGCAGTTACGTGGGAGACCAAGAGACCCAGTACTTC. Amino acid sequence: CASSYVGDQETQYF.

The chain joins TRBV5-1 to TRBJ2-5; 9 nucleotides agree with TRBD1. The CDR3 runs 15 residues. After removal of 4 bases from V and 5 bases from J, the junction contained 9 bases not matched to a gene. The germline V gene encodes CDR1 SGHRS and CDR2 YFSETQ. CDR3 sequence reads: CASSQFGQGRETQYF. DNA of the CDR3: TGCGCCAGCAGCCAGTTCGGACAGGGGAGGGAGACCCAGTACTTC.

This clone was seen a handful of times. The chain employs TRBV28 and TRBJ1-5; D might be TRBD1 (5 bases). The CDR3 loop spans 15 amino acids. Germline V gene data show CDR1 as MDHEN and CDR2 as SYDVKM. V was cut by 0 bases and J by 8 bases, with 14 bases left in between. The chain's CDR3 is CASSLWPGGREPQHF. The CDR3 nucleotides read TGTGCCAGCAGTTTATGGCCCGGGGGAAGGGAGCCCCAGCATTTT. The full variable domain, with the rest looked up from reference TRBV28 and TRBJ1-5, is DVKVTQSSRYLVKRTGEKVFLECVQDMDHENMFWYRQDPGLGLRLIYFSYDVKMKEKGDIPEGYSVSREKKERFSLILESASTNQTSMYLCASSLWPGGREPQHFGDGTRLSIL.

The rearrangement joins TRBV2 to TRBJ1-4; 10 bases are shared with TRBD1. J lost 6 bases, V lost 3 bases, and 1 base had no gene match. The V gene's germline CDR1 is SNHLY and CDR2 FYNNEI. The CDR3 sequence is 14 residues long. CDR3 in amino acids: CASSEDRGYEKLFF. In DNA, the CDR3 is TGTGCCAGCAGTGAGGACAGGGGGTATGAAAAACTGTTTTTT.

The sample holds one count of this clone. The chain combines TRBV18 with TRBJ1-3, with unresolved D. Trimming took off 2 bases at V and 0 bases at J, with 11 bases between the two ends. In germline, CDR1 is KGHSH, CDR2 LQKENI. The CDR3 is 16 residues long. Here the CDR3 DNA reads TGTGCCAGCTCACCAACACCCGAAGCCTCTGGAAACACCATATATTTT. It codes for CASSPTPEASGNTIYF.

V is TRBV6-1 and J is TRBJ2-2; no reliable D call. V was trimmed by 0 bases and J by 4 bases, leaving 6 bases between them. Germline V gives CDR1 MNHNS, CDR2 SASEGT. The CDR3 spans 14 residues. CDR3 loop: CASSEAWGTGELFF. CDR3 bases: TGTGCCAGCAGTGAAGCTTGGGGCACCGGGGAGCTGTTTTTT.

In nucleotides, the CDR3 is TGTGCCAGCACTCCGACCGGGACACCGAACACCGGGGAGCTGTTTTTT. It encodes CASTPTGTPNTGELFF. The chain carries TRBV28 and TRBJ2-2, with D perhaps TRBD1 (6 bases). In germline, CDR1 is MDHEN, CDR2 SYDVKM. V was trimmed by 7 bases and J by 0 bases, leaving 15 bases between them. The CDR3 covers 16 residues. The whole variable domain, filled in from reference TRBV28 and TRBJ2-2, reads DVKVTQSSRYLVKRTGEKVFLECVQDMDHENMFWYRQDPGLGLRLIYFSYDVKMKEKGDIPEGYSVSREKKERFSLILESASTNQTSMYLCASTPTGTPNTGELFFGEGSRLTVL.

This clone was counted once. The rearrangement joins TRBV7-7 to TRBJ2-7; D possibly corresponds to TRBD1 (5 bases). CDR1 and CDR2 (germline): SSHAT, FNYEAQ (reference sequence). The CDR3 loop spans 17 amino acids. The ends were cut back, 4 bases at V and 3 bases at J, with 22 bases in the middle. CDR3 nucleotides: TGTGCCAGCAGCTACCCCTTAATTCGCGGACACTTCTACGAGCAGTACTTC. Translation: CASSYPLIRGHFYEQYF.

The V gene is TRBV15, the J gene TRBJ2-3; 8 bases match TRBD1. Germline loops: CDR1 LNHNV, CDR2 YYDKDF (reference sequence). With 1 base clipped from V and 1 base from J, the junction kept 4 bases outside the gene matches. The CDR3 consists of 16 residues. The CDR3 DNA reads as TGTGCCACCAGCAGAGGCAGGGGGCTTGGCACAGATACGCAGTATTTT. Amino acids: CATSRGRGLGTDTQYF. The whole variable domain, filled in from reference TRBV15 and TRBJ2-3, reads DAMVIQNPRYQVTQFGKPVTLSCSQTLNHNVMYWYQQKSSQAPKLLFHYYDKDFNNEADTPDNFQSRRPNTSFCFLDIRSPGLGDTAMYLCATSRGRGLGTDTQYFGPGTRLTVL.